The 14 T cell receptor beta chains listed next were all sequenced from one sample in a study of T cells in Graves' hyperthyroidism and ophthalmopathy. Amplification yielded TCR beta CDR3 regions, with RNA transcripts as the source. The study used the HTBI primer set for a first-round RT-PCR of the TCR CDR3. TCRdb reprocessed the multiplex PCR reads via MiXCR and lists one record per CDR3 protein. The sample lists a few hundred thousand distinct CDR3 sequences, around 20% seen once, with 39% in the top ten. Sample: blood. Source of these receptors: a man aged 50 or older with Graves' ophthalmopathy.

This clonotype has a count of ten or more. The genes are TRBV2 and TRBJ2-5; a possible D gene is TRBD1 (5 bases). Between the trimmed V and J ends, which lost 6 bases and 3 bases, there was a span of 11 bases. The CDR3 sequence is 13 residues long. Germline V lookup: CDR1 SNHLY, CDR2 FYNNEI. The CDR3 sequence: CASRADSEETQYF. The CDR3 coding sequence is TGTGCCAGCAGAGCCGACAGCGAAGAGACCCAGTACTTC. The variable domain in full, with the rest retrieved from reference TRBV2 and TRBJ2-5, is EPEVTQTPSHQVTQMGQEVILRCVPISNHLYFYWYRQILGQKVEFLVSFYNNEISEKSEIFDDQFSVERPDGSNFTLKIRSTKLEDSAMYFCASRADSEETQYFGPGTRLLVL.

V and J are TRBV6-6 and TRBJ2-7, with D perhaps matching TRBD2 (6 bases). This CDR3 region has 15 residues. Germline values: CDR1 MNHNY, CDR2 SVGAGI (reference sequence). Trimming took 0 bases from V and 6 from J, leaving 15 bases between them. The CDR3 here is CASSYSASGYGEQYF. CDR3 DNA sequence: TGTGCCAGCAGTTACTCAGCAAGCGGGTACGGCGAGCAGTACTTC.

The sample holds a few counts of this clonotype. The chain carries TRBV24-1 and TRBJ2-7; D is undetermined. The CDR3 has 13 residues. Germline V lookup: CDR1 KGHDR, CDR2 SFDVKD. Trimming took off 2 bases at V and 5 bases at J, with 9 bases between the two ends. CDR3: CATSDSIGNEQYF. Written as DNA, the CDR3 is TGTGCCACCAGTGATTCCATAGGTAACGAGCAGTACTTC.

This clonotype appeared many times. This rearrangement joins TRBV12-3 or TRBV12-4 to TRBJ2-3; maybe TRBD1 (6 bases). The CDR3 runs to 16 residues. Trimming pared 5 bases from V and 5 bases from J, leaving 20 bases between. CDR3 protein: CASSMGDTRAGDTQYF. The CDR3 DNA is TGTGCCAGCAGTATGGGGGACACTAGGGCAGGAGATACGCAGTATTTT.

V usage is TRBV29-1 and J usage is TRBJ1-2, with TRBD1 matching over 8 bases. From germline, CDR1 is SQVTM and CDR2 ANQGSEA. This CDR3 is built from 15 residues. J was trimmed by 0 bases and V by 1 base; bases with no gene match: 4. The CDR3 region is CSVEGVTGANYGYTF. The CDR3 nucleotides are TGCAGCGTTGAAGGGGTGACAGGGGCTAACTATGGCTACACCTTC.

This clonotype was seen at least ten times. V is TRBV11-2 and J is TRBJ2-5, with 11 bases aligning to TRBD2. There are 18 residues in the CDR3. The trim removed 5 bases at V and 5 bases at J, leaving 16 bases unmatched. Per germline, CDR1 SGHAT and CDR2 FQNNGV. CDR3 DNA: TGTGCCAGCAGCCAAGGACCACTAGCGGGAGTGGGCGTGGAGACCCAGTACTTC. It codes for CASSQGPLAGVGVETQYF. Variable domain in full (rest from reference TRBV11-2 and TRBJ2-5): EAGVAQSPRYKIIEKRQSVAFWCNPISGHATLYWYQQILGQGPKLLIQFQNNGVVDDSQLPKDRFSAERLKGVDSTLKIQPAKLEDSAVYLCASSQGPLAGVGVETQYFGPGTRLLVL.

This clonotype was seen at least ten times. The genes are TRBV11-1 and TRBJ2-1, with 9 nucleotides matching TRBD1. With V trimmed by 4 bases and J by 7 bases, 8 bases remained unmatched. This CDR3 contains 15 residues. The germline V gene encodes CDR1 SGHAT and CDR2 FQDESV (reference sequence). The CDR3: CASSSDRGARNEQFF. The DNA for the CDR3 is TGTGCCAGCAGCTCGGACAGGGGCGCTAGGAATGAGCAGTTCTTC.

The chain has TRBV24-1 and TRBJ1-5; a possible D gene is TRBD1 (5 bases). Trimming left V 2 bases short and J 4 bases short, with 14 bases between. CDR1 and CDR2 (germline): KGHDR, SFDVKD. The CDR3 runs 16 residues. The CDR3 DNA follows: TGTGCCACCAGTGATTCAACACGGGGCGGGAATCAGCCCCAGCATTTT. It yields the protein CATSDSTRGGNQPQHF.

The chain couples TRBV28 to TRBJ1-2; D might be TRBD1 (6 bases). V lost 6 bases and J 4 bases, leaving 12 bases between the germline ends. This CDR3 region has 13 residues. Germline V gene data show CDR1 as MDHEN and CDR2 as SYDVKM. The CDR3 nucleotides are TGTGCCAGCAGACAGGGCAAGAGCTATGGCTACACCTTC. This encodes CASRQGKSYGYTF.

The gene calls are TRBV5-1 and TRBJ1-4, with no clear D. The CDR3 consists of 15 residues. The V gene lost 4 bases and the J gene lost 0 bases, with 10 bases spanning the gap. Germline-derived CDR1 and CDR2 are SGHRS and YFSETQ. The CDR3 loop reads CASSPDPTTNEKLFF. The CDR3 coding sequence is TGCGCCAGCAGCCCGGACCCGACAACTAATGAAAAACTGTTTTTT.

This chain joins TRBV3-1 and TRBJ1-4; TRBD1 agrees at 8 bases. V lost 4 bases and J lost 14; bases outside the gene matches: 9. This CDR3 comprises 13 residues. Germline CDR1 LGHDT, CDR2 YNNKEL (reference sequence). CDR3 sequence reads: CASSLGGQDTLFF. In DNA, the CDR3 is TGTGCCAGCAGCCTGGGGGGACAGGATACTCTGTTTTTT.

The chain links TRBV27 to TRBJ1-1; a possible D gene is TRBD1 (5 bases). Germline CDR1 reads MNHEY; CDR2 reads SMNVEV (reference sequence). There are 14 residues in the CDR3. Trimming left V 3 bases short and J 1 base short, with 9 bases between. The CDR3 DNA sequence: TGTGCCAGCAGTTTTACAGGTACGAACACTGAAGCTTTCTTT. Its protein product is CASSFTGTNTEAFF.

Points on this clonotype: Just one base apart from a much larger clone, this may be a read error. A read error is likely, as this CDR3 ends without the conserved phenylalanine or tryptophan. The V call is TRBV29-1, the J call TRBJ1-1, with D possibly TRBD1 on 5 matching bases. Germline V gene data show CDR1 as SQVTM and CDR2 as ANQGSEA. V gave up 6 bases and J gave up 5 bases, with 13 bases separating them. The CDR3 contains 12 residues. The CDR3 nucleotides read TGCAGCGTCGCCCCGGGGGGAACTGAAGCTTTCCTT. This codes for CSVAPGGTEAFL.

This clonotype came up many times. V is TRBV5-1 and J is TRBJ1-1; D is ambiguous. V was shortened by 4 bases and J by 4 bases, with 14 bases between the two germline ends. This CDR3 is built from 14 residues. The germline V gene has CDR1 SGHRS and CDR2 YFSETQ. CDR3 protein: CASSQQRGGTEAFF. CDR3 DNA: TGCGCCAGCAGCCAGCAGCGGGGAGGCACTGAAGCTTTCTTT. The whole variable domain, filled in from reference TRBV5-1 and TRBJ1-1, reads KAGVTQTPRYLIKTRGQQVTLSCSPISGHRSVSWYQQTPGQGLQFLFEYFSETQRNKGNFPGRFSGRQFSNSRSEMNVSTLELGDSALYLCASSQQRGGTEAFFGQGTRLTVV.